The 32 T cell receptor beta chains below were found in one sample sequenced in a study of metastatic and nonmetastatic thyroid tumors. With MiXCR, TCRdb called clones anew from the PCR reads. The data show 35,000 to 50,000 clones, with approximately 4.1% seen just once and 7.5% to 10% held by the top ten. Ahead of thyroid surgery, no patient had received treatment of any kind. The sequencing input was blood. The origin of the receptors is a female donor with papillary thyroid cancer or a benign thyroid nodule (not recorded which). Some clones in this sample may be carry-over from other donors' samples.

This clone was counted ten times or more. The V and J genes are TRBV7-9 and TRBJ2-2; the match to TRBD2 covers 8 bases. Germline loops: CDR1 SEHNR, CDR2 FQNEAQ (reference sequence). The V and J ends lost 3 bases and 3 bases, in that order; junction bases with no gene match: 3. The CDR3 sequence is 15 residues long. The CDR3 here is CASSFLLADTGELFF. CDR3 DNA sequence: TGTGCCAGCAGCTTTCTACTAGCGGACACCGGGGAGCTGTTTTTT. The full variable domain, its missing parts supplied by reference TRBV7-9 and TRBJ2-2, is DTGVSQNPRHKITKRGQNVTFRCDPISEHNRLYWYRQTLGQGPEFLTYFQNEAQLEKSRLLSDRFSAERPKGSFSTLEIQRTEQGDSAMYLCASSFLLADTGELFFGEGSRLTVL.

In this sample, this clone turned up many times. This chain joins TRBV7-2 and TRBJ1-2, with a tentative D call TRBD1 (6 bases). V lost 1 base to trimming and J lost 6 bases, with 15 bases between them. This CDR3 comprises 15 residues. Germline CDR1 SGHTA, CDR2 FQGNSA. CDR3 bases: TGTGCCAGCAGCTTAGAGGTCAGGGGTTATAATGGCTACACCTTC. This codes for CASSLEVRGYNGYTF.

This clone has a count of ten or more. V usage is TRBV20-1 and J usage is TRBJ2-7; the D is unclear. V lost 4 bases and J 3 bases, leaving 16 bases between the germline ends. Per germline, CDR1 DFQATT and CDR2 SNEGSKA (reference sequence). The CDR3 has 14 amino acids. The CDR3 coding sequence is TGCAGTGCTATCTCTGACGGGTCGGTCTACGAGCAGTACTTC. Its protein product is CSAISDGSVYEQYF.

This clone was counted many times. This chain connects TRBV20-1 to TRBJ1-1, with 8 bases lining up with TRBD1. V was clipped by 3 bases and J by 8 bases; unmatched bases: 2. Germline CDR1 is DFQATT and CDR2 is SNEGSKA (reference sequence). This CDR3 spans 11 amino acids. The CDR3 region is CSARRDREAFF. Written as DNA, the CDR3 is TGCAGTGCTAGGAGGGACAGGGAAGCTTTCTTT.

This clone was observed many times. The rearrangement links TRBV6-1 to TRBJ1-2; 9 bases are a match to TRBD1. This CDR3 spans 13 amino acids. With 4 bases clipped from V and 11 bases from J, the junction kept 8 bases outside the gene matches. Germline CDR1 is MNHNS and CDR2 is SASEGT. The CDR3 loop reads CASSGWDREVYTF. The CDR3 DNA is TGTGCCAGCAGTGGATGGGACAGGGAGGTATACACCTTC.

This clone was recorded a few times. CDR3 nucleotide sequence: TGTGCCAGCAGAGAGACAGTCGATTCACCCCTCCACTTT. This translates into CASRETVDSPLHF. The V call is TRBV6-1, the J call TRBJ1-6, with a tentative D call TRBD1 (5 bases). The V gene lost 6 bases and the J gene lost 8 bases, with 11 bases spanning the gap. Germline CDR1 is MNHNS and CDR2 is SASEGT. The CDR3 is 13 residues long.

This clone was counted many times. As DNA, the CDR3 is TGCGCCAGCAGCACTGGACAGGCGATATCAAGGGAGACCCAGTACTTC. Its translation: CASSTGQAISRETQYF. The chain couples TRBV5-1 to TRBJ2-5, with 7 bases aligning to TRBD1. J was trimmed by 5 bases and V by 4 bases; bases with no gene match: 14. Germline V gives CDR1 SGHRS, CDR2 YFSETQ. The CDR3 has 16 residues. The whole variable domain, remainder taken from reference TRBV5-1 and TRBJ2-5, is KAGVTQTPRYLIKTRGQQVTLSCSPISGHRSVSWYQQTPGQGLQFLFEYFSETQRNKGNFPGRFSGRQFSNSRSEMNVSTLELGDSALYLCASSTGQAISRETQYFGPGTRLLVL.

At least ten counts were recorded for this clone. The chain recombines TRBV9 with TRBJ1-1, with D perhaps TRBD1 (6 bases). The CDR3 length is 16 residues. V was cut by 0 bases and J by 4 bases, with 16 bases left in between. Germline V gives CDR1 SGDLS, CDR2 YYNGEE. The CDR3 DNA reads TGTGCCAGCAGCGTAGGAGGGAAGGGGGGGACCACTGAAGCTTTCTTT. It yields the protein CASSVGGKGGTTEAFF.

This clone was counted between two and nine times. An end of the junction differs from the germline gene, which may be a read error. The chain has TRBV6-4 and TRBJ2-3, with 9 bases that match TRBD2. The CDR3 has 15 amino acids. Per germline, CDR1 MRHNA and CDR2 SNTAGT. The CDR3 bases are TGTGCCAGCAGTGATGGTAGCGGGGGTCCAGATACACAGTATTTT. Its protein is CASSDGSGGPDTQYF.

At least ten counts were recorded for this clone. The chain recombines TRBV12-5 with TRBJ1-5, with a possible D match to TRBD1 (5 bases). This CDR3 is built from 12 residues. V lost 3 bases, J lost 12 bases, and 12 bases lay in between. CDR1 is LGHNT, CDR2 FRNRAP, per germline. The CDR3 DNA reads TGTGCTAGTGGTTTTGGGGCGGCCCTCCAGCATTTT. Its protein product is CASGFGAALQHF.

This clone was observed at least ten times. The chain is built from TRBV7-9 and TRBJ2-1; 7 nucleotides line up with TRBD2. V lost 3 bases and J lost 4; bases outside the gene matches: 6. This CDR3 comprises 15 residues. Germline CDR1 SEHNR, CDR2 FQNEAQ (reference sequence). CDR3 region: CASSLTAGRYNEQFF. CDR3 in DNA: TGTGCCAGCAGCTTGACAGCGGGAAGGTACAATGAGCAGTTCTTC.

This chain connects TRBV6-1 to TRBJ2-3; 11 nucleotides align to TRBD2. There are 14 residues in the CDR3. In germline, CDR1 is MNHNS, CDR2 SASEGT. Losses at the gene ends were 5 bases for V and 4 bases for J; bases not matched to a gene: 2. Here the CDR3 reads CASSTSGSPDTQYF. The CDR3, as DNA: TGTGCCAGCAGTACTAGCGGGAGCCCAGATACGCAGTATTTT.

CDR3 sequence: CASSPTSGDNTGELFF. In DNA, the CDR3 is TGTGCCAGCAGCCCGACTAGCGGGGATAACACCGGGGAGCTGTTTTTT. The chain carries TRBV7-9 and TRBJ2-2, with 11 bases identical to TRBD2. CDR3 length: 16 amino acids. Germline CDR1 and CDR2: SEHNR and FQNEAQ (reference sequence). J gave up 2 bases and V 5 bases, and 4 bases lay outside the gene matches.

This clone was observed many times. The rearrangement links TRBV2 to TRBJ2-3; weak D call: TRBD2 (6 bases). This CDR3 comprises 17 residues. The V gene lost 1 base and the J gene lost 2 bases, with 16 bases spanning the gap. Looked up from germline, CDR1 is SNHLY and CDR2 is FYNNEI. CDR3 nucleotides: TGTGCCAGCAGTGAAGAAGGGAGGTGGGGGACCACAGATACGCAGTATTTT. This codes for CASSEEGRWGTTDTQYF.

This clone has at least ten counts. The V gene is TRBV12-3 or TRBV12-4, the J gene TRBJ2-2, with 10 bases identical to TRBD2. With 6 bases clipped from V and 9 bases from J, the junction kept 10 bases outside the gene matches. The CDR3 loop spans 15 amino acids. CDR3 loop: CASRQSGRAGRELFF. In DNA form, the CDR3 reads TGTGCCAGCAGACAGAGCGGGAGGGCCGGCAGGGAGCTGTTTTTT.

The table lists this clone with many counts. The genes are TRBV13 and TRBJ2-1; D not resolved. Per germline, CDR1 PRHDT and CDR2 FYEKMQ (reference sequence). V lost 7 bases, J lost 0 bases, and 10 bases lay in between. This CDR3 is 14 amino acids long. The CDR3 coding sequence is TGTGCCAGCATATCGTCTACCTCCTACAATGAGCAGTTCTTC. It encodes CASISSTSYNEQFF.

The sample holds a few counts of this clone. The chain carries TRBV6-5 and TRBJ1-2; D uncertain. Per germline, CDR1 MNHEY and CDR2 SVGAGI. There are 16 residues in the CDR3. The ends were cut back, 2 bases at V and 0 bases at J, with 13 bases in the middle. The CDR3 bases are TGTGCCAGCAGTTACCTTGAGGGTTTCACTAACTATGGCTACACCTTC. It specifies CASSYLEGFTNYGYTF.

This clone was detected many times. V is TRBV12-3 or TRBV12-4 and J is TRBJ2-7; D perhaps matches TRBD1 (6 bases). Trimming shortened V by 6 bases and J by 7 bases, and 28 bases separated the two germline ends. This CDR3 is built from 17 residues. CDR3 bases: TGTGCCAGCAGCCCCCACTTCCAGGGGCAGGAAGATTTGGAGCAGTACTTC. The encoded protein is CASSPHFQGQEDLEQYF.

In its sample, this clone was seen many times. The V gene is TRBV5-1, the J gene TRBJ1-3, with D maybe TRBD1 (5 bases). Trimming took off 4 bases at V and 2 bases at J, with 16 bases between the two ends. The germline CDR1 and CDR2 sequences are SGHRS and YFSETQ. This CDR3 comprises 16 residues. The CDR3 DNA reads TGCGCCAGCAGCCCGGGACCTCAGAATCCTGGAAACACCATATATTTT. Translating gives CASSPGPQNPGNTIYF.

V gene TRBV7-9 combines with J gene TRBJ1-1; D is uncertain. Germline lookup yields CDR1 SEHNR and CDR2 FQNEAQ (reference sequence). This CDR3 contains 11 residues. Between the trimmed V and J ends, which lost 4 bases and 7 bases, there was a span of 7 bases. The CDR3 here is CASSSSSEAFF. Written as DNA, the CDR3 is TGTGCCAGCAGCTCTTCGAGTGAAGCTTTCTTT. The full variable domain, in which reference TRBV7-9 and TRBJ1-1 provide the parts outside the CDR3, is DTGVSQNPRHKITKRGQNVTFRCDPISEHNRLYWYRQTLGQGPEFLTYFQNEAQLEKSRLLSDRFSAERPKGSFSTLEIQRTEQGDSAMYLCASSSSSEAFFGQGTRLTVV.

This clone has only a few counts. At the DNA level, this CDR3 is encoded by other sequences in the same sample as well. The chain couples TRBV6-1 to TRBJ2-7, with TRBD1 matching over 11 bases. The germline V gene has CDR1 MNHNS and CDR2 SASEGT. This CDR3 is built from 14 residues. Trimming cost V 3 bases and J 3 bases; bases outside gene matches: 1. Here the CDR3 reads CASSEGTGGYEQYF. The CDR3 DNA is TGTGCCAGCAGTGAGGGGACAGGGGGCTACGAGCAGTACTTC.

This chain uses TRBV9 with TRBJ1-6, with D unclear. The CDR3 runs 14 residues. Germline assignment: CDR1 SGDLS and CDR2 YYNGEE. V was trimmed by 2 bases and J by 7 bases, leaving 10 bases between them. The CDR3 nucleotides are TGTGCCAGCAGCGTTCGGGCCATCAATTCACCCCTCCACTTT. Amino acids: CASSVRAINSPLHF. The full variable domain, with the rest looked up from reference TRBV9 and TRBJ1-6, is DSGVTQTPKHLITATGQRVTLRCSPRSGDLSVYWYQQSLDQGLQFLIQYYNGEERAKGNILERFSAQQFPDLHSELNLSSLELGDSALYFCASSVRAINSPLHFGNGTRLTVT.

This clone was observed many times. This chain connects TRBV6-1 to TRBJ2-5; possible D gene TRBD1, 6 bases. The CDR3 loop spans 14 amino acids. Germline-derived CDR1 and CDR2 are MNHNS and SASEGT. V lost 3 bases and J 1 base, leaving 9 bases between the germline ends. CDR3 in DNA: TGTGCCAGCAGTGAGCACAGGGCCCAAGAGACCCAGTACTTC. Residues: CASSEHRAQETQYF.

The sample holds one count of this clone. V is TRBV2 and J is TRBJ2-7, with D perhaps TRBD1 (5 bases). The V end lost 10 bases, the J end lost 3 bases, and 13 bases lay between the germline ends. This CDR3 contains 12 residues. Germline CDR1 reads SNHLY; CDR2 reads FYNNEI. The CDR3 here is CAIRLGLYEQYF. The CDR3 region has the DNA TGTGCCATCCGCCTGGGGCTCTACGAGCAGTACTTC.

At least ten counts were recorded for this clone. V and J are TRBV13 and TRBJ2-7; no clear D gene. Germline V lookup: CDR1 PRHDT, CDR2 FYEKMQ (reference sequence). CDR3 length equals 13 residues. V lost 4 bases and J lost 5, with 12 bases in between. The CDR3 reads CASSSGNPHEQYF. As DNA, the CDR3 is TGTGCCAGCAGCTCCGGTAACCCCCACGAGCAGTACTTC.

This clone occurred many times. The V and J genes are TRBV5-1 and TRBJ2-7, with 9 bases aligning to TRBD1. The CDR3 runs 14 residues. Per the germline V gene, CDR1 is SGHRS and CDR2 is YFSETQ. Germline trimming cut 0 bases from V and 6 bases from J; bases unmatched to any gene: 4. DNA for the CDR3: TGCGCCAGCAGCTTGGGACAGGGGGTAAGCGAGCAGTACTTC. Its translation: CASSLGQGVSEQYF. The full variable domain, rest sourced from reference TRBV5-1 and TRBJ2-7, is KAGVTQTPRYLIKTRGQQVTLSCSPISGHRSVSWYQQTPGQGLQFLFEYFSETQRNKGNFPGRFSGRQFSNSRSEMNVSTLELGDSALYLCASSLGQGVSEQYFGPGTRLTVT.

Worth noting for this clone: A much larger clone is a single base away; this may be a read error. V gene TRBV2 combines with J gene TRBJ2-1; D is perhaps TRBD2 (5 bases). Germline V CDR1 and CDR2: SNHLY, FYNNEI. CDR3 size: 15 residues. The CDR3 nucleotides read TGTGCCATAACAGCGGCGTCAAGCTCCCACAATGAGCAGTTCTTC. Encoded protein: CAITAASSSHNEQFF.

This clone appeared a few times. The chain joins TRBV10-2 to TRBJ2-1; 12 positions match TRBD2. The CDR3 totals 17 residues. Germline loops: CDR1 WSHSY, CDR2 SAAADI. J lost 8 bases, V lost 3 bases, and 11 bases had no gene match. CDR3 loop: CASSDPTCLAGGDEQFF. CDR3 DNA sequence: TGCGCCAGCAGTGACCCGACCTGTCTAGCGGGAGGGGATGAGCAGTTCTTC.

This clone was counted at least ten times. This specimen includes other DNA sequences encoding the same CDR3. V is TRBV11-1 and J is TRBJ2-3; 7 positions match TRBD2. Germline V gives CDR1 SGHAT, CDR2 FQDESV (reference sequence). There are 15 residues in the CDR3. The ends lost 4 bases at V and 2 bases at J; junction bases unmatched: 6. The CDR3 DNA is TGTGCCAGCAGCTCACAGCGGGAATACACAGATACGCAGTATTTT. This sequence encodes CASSSQREYTDTQYF.

The CDR3, as DNA: TGTGCCAGCAGCCCCCACGTCGGTGAGCAGTACTTC. This sequence encodes CASSPHVGEQYF. The genes are TRBV3-1 and TRBJ2-7; D is unclear. The germline V gene encodes CDR1 LGHDT and CDR2 YNNKEL (reference sequence). Trimming removed 4 bases at V and 7 bases at J, with 11 bases between. This CDR3 contains 12 residues.

On this clone itself: This may be a read error, as it is one base from a much larger clone. V is TRBV4-2 and J is TRBJ2-7; TRBD2 matches at 8 bases. The CDR3 has 18 amino acids. The germline V gene has CDR1 LGHNA and CDR2 YNFKEQ. The CDR3 bases are TGTGCCATCAGCCAAGATCGATCGTTGGGACTAGAATCCTACGAGCAGTACTTC. Translated, it gives CAISQDRSLGLESYEQYF.

This clone was seen ten or more times. The chain has TRBV12-5 and TRBJ1-1; D possibly corresponds to TRBD1 (6 bases). The germline V and J ends were trimmed by 5 bases and 9 bases, with 10 bases remaining between them. CDR1 and CDR2 from the germline V gene are LGHNT and FRNRAP. The CDR3 has 11 amino acids. For the CDR3, the DNA is TGTGCTAGTGGTCGGGACACCAAAGCTTTCTTT. Its protein is CASGRDTKAFF.